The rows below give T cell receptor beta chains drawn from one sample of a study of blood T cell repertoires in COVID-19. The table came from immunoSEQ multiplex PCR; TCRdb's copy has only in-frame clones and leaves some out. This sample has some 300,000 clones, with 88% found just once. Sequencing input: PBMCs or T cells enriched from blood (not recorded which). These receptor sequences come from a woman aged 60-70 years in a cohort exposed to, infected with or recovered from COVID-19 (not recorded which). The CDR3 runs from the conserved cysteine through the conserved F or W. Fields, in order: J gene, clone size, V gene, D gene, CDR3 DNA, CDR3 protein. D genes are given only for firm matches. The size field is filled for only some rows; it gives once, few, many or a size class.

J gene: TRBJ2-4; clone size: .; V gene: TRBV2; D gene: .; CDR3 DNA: TGTGCCAGCAGTGGTACAGGGAGTGCCAAAAACATTCAGTACTTC; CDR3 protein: CASSGTGSAKNIQYF
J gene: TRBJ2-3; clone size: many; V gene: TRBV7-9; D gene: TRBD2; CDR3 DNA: TGTGCCAGCAGCTTAGCGACTAGCAGCGGGGATACGCAGTATTTT; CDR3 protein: CASSLATSSGDTQYF
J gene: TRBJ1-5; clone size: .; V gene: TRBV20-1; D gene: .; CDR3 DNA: TGCAGTGCTAGTGGCAGGGGAAATCAGCCCCAGCATTTT; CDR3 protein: CSASGRGNQPQHF
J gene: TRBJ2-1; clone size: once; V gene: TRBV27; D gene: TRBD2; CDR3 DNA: TGTGCCAGCAGTTTATCGTTCCAGCGGGAGACAGGTTACAATGAGCAGTTCTTC; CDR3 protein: CASSLSFQRETGYNEQFF
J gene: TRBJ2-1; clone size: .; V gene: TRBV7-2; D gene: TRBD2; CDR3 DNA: TGTGCCAGCAGCGATAGGGACTACCACTACAATGAGCAGTTCTTC; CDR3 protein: CASSDRDYHYNEQFF
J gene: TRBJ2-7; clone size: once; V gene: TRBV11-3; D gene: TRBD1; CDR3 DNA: TGTGCCAGCAGCTTAGAGTACGGGACAGGGATCTACGAGCAGTACTTC; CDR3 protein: CASSLEYGTGIYEQYF
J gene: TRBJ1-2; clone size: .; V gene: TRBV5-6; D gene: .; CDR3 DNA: TGTGCCAGCAGCTTGTGGGGCCAAAGAGGCTACACCTTC; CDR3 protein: CASSLWGQRGYTF
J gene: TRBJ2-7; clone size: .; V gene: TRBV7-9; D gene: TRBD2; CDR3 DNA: TGTGCCAGCCGAGAGAACGGGGGGGAATACGAGCAGTACTTC; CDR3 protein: CASRENGGEYEQYF
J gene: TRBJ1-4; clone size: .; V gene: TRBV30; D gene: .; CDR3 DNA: TGTGCCTGGAGTGGCGAACCTAATGAAAAACTGTTTTTT; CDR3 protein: CAWSGEPNEKLFF
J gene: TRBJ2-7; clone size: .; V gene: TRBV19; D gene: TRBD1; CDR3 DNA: TGTGCCAGTAGTAGGACAGGGTTAGGGAACGAGCAGTACTTC; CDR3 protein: CASSRTGLGNEQYF
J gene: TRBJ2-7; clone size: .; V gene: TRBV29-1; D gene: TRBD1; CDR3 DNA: TGCAGCGCAAAGGGACAGTTCGGCCTAACCTACGAGCAGTACTTC; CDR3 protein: CSAKGQFGLTYEQYF
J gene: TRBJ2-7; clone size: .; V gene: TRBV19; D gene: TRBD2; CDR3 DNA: TGTGCCAGTACCGGTGGTAGCGGGAGGGGGTCCTACGAGCAGTACTTC; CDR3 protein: CASTGGSGRGSYEQYF
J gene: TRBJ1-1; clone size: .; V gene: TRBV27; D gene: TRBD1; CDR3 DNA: TGTGCCAGCAGTTTATCGCCGACAGGGGAGGACACTGAAGCTTTCTTT; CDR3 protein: CASSLSPTGEDTEAFF
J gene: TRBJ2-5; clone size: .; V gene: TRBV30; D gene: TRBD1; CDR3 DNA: TGTGCCTGGAGTGAAGGGACAGGGCGCCGGGAAGAGACCCAGTACTTC; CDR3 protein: CAWSEGTGRREETQYF
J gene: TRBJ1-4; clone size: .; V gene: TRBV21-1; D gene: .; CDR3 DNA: TGTGCCAGCACTAAGACAGGGGGCGGCGAAAAACTGTTTTTT; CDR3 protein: CASTKTGGGEKLFF
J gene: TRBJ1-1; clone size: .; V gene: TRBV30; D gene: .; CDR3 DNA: TGTGCCTGGAGTACTGGCAAAAACGGTCGGGCTGAAGCTTTCTTT; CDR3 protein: CAWSTGKNGRAEAFF
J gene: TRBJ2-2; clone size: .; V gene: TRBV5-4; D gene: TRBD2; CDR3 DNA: TGTGCCAGCAGCGGGGGACTAGCGGGAGTCGGGGAGCTGTTTTTT; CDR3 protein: CASSGGLAGVGELFF
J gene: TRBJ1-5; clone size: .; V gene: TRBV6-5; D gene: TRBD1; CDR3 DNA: TGTGCCAGCAGTTACACGACAGGGGACGATCAGCCCCAGCATTTT; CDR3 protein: CASSYTTGDDQPQHF
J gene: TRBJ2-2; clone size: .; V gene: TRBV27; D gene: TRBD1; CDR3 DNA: TGTGCCAGTCACAGGGGACCTCCCAACACCGGGGAGCTGTTTTTT; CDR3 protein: CASHRGPPNTGELFF
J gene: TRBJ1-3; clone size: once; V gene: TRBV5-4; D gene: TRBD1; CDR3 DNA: TGTGCCAGCAGCTTCCGACAGGGAGGCTCTGGAAACACCATATATTTT; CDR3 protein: CASSFRQGGSGNTIYF
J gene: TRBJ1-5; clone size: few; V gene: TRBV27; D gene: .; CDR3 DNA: TGTGCCAGCAGTTCCGGACAGTTTGGTTATAGCCAGCCCCAGCATTTT; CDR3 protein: CASSSGQFGYSQPQHF
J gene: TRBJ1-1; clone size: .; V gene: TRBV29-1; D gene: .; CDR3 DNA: TGCAGCGTGGCCCCCGGGGTAGCGAACACTGAAGCTTTCTTT; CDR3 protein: CSVAPGVANTEAFF
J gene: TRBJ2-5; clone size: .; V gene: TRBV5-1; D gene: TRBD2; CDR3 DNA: TGCGCCAGCAGCGCTAGCGGAGTTTATGAGACCCAGTACTTC; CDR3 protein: CASSASGVYETQYF
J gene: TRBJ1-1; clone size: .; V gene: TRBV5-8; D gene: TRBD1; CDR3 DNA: TGTGCCAGCAGCTTGGCGACAGGGGGCCGGACTGAAGCTTTCTTT; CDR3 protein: CASSLATGGRTEAFF
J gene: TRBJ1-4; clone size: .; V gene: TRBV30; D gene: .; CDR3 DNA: TGTGCCTCGGCTCCTCAGGGTTATGAAAAACTGTTTTTT; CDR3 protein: CASAPQGYEKLFF
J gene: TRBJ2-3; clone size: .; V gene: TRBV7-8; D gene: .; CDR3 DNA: TGTGCCAGTACTAAGAGGGTTTCCTTTTCAGATACGCAGTATTTT; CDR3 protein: CASTKRVSFSDTQYF
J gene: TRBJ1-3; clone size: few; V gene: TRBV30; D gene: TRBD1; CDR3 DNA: TGTGCCTGGAGTGTACCGACAGGGCGGTCTGGAAACACCATATATTTT; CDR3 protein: CAWSVPTGRSGNTIYF
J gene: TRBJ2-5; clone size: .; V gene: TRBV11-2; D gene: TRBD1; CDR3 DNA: TGTGCCAGCAGCTCACGACAGGGCTTGCGGGAGACCCAGTACTTC; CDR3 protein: CASSSRQGLRETQYF
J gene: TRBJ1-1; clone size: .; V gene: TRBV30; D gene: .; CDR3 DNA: TGTGCCTGGGGAGATGAGGTTGAAGCTTTCTTT; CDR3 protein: CAWGDEVEAFF
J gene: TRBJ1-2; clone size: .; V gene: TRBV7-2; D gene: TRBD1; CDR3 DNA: TGTGCCAGCAGCGCCCGGGACAGGGACTATGGCTACACCTTC; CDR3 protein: CASSARDRDYGYTF
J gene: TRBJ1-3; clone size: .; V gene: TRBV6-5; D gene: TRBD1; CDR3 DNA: TGTGCCAGCAGTATGACAGGGGCCTCTGGAAACACCATATATTTT; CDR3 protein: CASSMTGASGNTIYF
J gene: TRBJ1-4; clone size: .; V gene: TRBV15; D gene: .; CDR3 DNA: TGTGCCACCAGCAGAGGGGCTCCGGCAACTAATGAAAAACTGTTTTTT; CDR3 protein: CATSRGAPATNEKLFF
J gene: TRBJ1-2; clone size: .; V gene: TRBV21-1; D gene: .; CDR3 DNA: TGTGCCAGCAGCAAAGACGGGAGCCTCTATGGCTACACCTTC; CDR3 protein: CASSKDGSLYGYTF
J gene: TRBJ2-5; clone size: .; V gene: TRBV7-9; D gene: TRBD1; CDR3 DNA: TGTGCCAGCAGTTCGAACCCGGGACAGAGAATCCAAGAGACCCAGTACTTC; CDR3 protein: CASSSNPGQRIQETQYF
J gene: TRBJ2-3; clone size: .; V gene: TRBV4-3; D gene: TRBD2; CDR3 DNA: TGCGCCAGCAGCCAGCACCTTCCGGGACTAGCGGGAGTGAGTGTAGTGGGGGATACGCAGTATTTT; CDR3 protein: CASSQHLPGLAGVSVVGDTQYF
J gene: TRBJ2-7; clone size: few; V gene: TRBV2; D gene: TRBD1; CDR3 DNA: TGTGCCAGCGGGACAGGGGCCCACTCCTACGAGCAGTACTTC; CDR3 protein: CASGTGAHSYEQYF
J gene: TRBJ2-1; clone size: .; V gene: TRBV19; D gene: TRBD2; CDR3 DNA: TGTGCCAGTAGTATGGGGTTTGAAGCCGGGAGGGCCAATAATGAGCAGTTCTTC; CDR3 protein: CASSMGFEAGRANNEQFF
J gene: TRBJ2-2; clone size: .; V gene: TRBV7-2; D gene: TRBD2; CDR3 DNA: TGTGCCAGCAGCCCTAATGTGGGACTAGCGGGAGGGCGCGCCGGGGAGCTGTTTTTT; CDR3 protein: CASSPNVGLAGGRAGELFF
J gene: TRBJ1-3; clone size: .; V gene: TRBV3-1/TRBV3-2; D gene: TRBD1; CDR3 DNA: TGTGCCAGCAGCCAAAGGGACAGCCGAAACACCATATATTTT; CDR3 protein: CASSQRDSRNTIYF
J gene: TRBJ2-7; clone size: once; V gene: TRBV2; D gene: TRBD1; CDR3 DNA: TGTGCCAGCCAGGGGGCGGTTAGCGAGCAGTACTTC; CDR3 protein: CASQGAVSEQYF
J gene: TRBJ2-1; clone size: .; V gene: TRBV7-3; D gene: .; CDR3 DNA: TGTGCCAGCAGCCCCAGATGGGCCTCCTACAATGAGCAGTTCTTC; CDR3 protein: CASSPRWASYNEQFF
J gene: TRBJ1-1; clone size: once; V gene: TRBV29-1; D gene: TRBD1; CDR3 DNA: TGCAGCGTCGACCAGGGGGGCACTGAAGCTTTCTTT; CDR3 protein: CSVDQGGTEAFF
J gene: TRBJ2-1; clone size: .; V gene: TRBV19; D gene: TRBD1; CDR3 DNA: TGTGCCAGTAGTAGACCGGGACAGTCTCTCAATGAGCAGTTCTTC; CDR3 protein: CASSRPGQSLNEQFF
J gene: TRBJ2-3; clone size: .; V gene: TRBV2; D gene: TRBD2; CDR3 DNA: TGTGCCAGCAGCAGACTAGCGGGAGTTCGGACAGATACGCAGTATTTT; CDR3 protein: CASSRLAGVRTDTQYF
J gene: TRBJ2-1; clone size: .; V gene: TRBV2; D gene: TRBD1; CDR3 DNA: TGTGCCAGCAGCCGCCTTCAGGGGGTTGAGCAGTTCTTC; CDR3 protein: CASSRLQGVEQFF
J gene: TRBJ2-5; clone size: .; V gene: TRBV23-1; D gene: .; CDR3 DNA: TGCGCCAGCAGTCAATCGAGGTCAGTCCAAGAGACCCAGTACTTC; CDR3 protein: CASSQSRSVQETQYF
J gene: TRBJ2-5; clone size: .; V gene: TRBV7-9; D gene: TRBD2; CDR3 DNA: TGTGCCAGCAGCTTCGGGGGGGCGATCCGAGAGACCCAGTACTTC; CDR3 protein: CASSFGGAIRETQYF
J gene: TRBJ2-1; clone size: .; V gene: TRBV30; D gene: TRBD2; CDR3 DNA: TGTGCCTGGAGTGTACGAGCGGGAGGGCCCTACAATGAGCAGTTCTTC; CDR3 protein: CAWSVRAGGPYNEQFF